The 9 T cell receptor beta chains in this list originate from one sample, sequenced in a study of cytomegalovirus exposure and HLA in healthy donors. Vbeta (60) and Jbeta (13) primers were used in the PCR. Libraries were prepared by immunoSEQ multiplex PCR; TCRdb keeps only in-frame clonotypes and omits some of them. Among about 180,000 clones listed, around 75% were seen once. Source material: PBMCs. All receptors derive from a male donor in good health and CMV-seronegative.

V gene TRBV6-5 combines with J gene TRBJ2-7; D ambiguous. The germline gives CDR1 MNHEY, CDR2 SVGAGI. CDR3 length: 11 residues. Deletions cut 6 bases from V and 4 bases from J, with 7 bases between. CDR3 bases: TGTGCCAGCAGGTCCCTGTACGAGCAGTACTTC. Protein product: CASRSLYEQYF.

This sequence joins TRBV5-1 and TRBJ2-1, with 12 positions matching TRBD2. The CDR3 runs to 18 residues. The trim removed 4 bases at V and 6 bases at J, leaving 14 bases unmatched. Germline-derived CDR1 and CDR2 are SGHRS and YFSETQ. CDR3 loop: CASSPRTSGVPTSNEQFF. CDR3 bases: TGCGCCAGCAGCCCCCGGACTAGCGGGGTCCCTACATCCAATGAGCAGTTCTTC.

This clone was seen only once. The chain links TRBV6-1 to TRBJ2-1; D is perhaps TRBD1 (5 bases). The germline gives CDR1 MNHNS, CDR2 SASEGT. With 6 bases removed from V and 7 bases from J, the gap between germline ends came to 13 bases. The CDR3 runs to 13 residues. The chain's CDR3 is CASRKTVSNEQFF. The CDR3 nucleotides are TGTGCCAGCAGGAAGACAGTTTCAAATGAGCAGTTCTTC.

The chain recombines TRBV4-2 with TRBJ2-6; 10 bases match TRBD1. CDR3 length: 16 residues. J lost 12 bases, V lost 0 bases, and 8 bases had no gene match. Germline lookup yields CDR1 LGHNA and CDR2 YNFKEQ. The CDR3 coding sequence is TGTGCCAGCAGCCAAGAAATCGGGACAGGGGTCATCGTCCTGACTTTC. Its translation is CASSQEIGTGVIVLTF.

CDR3: CASSEGFSYNEQFF. CDR3 coding DNA: TGTGCCAGTAGCGAGGGTTTCTCCTACAATGAGCAGTTCTTC. The rearrangement joins TRBV19 to TRBJ2-1, with D perhaps matching TRBD2 (5 bases). Trimming removed 6 bases at V and 0 bases at J, with 9 bases between. CDR3 length equals 14 residues. The germline gives CDR1 LNHDA, CDR2 SQIVND (reference sequence).

The rearrangement uses TRBV30 and TRBJ2-7; the D is unclear. CDR3 length: 12 amino acids. V lost 2 bases and J 3 bases, leaving 8 bases between the germline ends. CDR1 is GTSNPN, CDR2 SVGIG, per germline (reference sequence). The CDR3 reads CAWSKGGYEQYF. The CDR3, as DNA: TGTGCCTGGAGTAAAGGCGGCTACGAGCAGTACTTC.

The chain has TRBV19 and TRBJ1-2, with no clear D. V was trimmed by 6 bases and J by 0 bases, leaving 14 bases between them. This CDR3 comprises 15 residues. Germline V gives CDR1 LNHDA, CDR2 SQIVND (reference sequence). The CDR3 spells CASRGGPEANYGYTF. The CDR3 region has the DNA TGTGCCAGTAGGGGAGGGCCTGAAGCTAACTATGGCTACACCTTC.

The chain is built from TRBV19 and TRBJ1-1; D might be TRBD1 (5 bases). V was trimmed by 4 bases and J by 1 base, leaving 7 bases between them. Germline-derived CDR1 and CDR2 are LNHDA and SQIVND (reference sequence). This CDR3 comprises 13 residues. The CDR3 reads CASSTQANTEAFF. In DNA form, the CDR3 reads TGTGCCAGTAGTACACAGGCGAACACTGAAGCTTTCTTT.

The chain combines TRBV5-1 with TRBJ1-2; 8 bases line up with TRBD1. V lost 0 bases to trimming and J lost 0 bases; unmatched junction nucleotides: 1. Germline assignment: CDR1 SGHRS and CDR2 YFSETQ. The CDR3 extends over 15 amino acids. The CDR3 bases are TGCGCCAGCAGCTTGGGGGGACAGGCTAACTATGGCTACACCTTC. Protein sequence: CASSLGGQANYGYTF.